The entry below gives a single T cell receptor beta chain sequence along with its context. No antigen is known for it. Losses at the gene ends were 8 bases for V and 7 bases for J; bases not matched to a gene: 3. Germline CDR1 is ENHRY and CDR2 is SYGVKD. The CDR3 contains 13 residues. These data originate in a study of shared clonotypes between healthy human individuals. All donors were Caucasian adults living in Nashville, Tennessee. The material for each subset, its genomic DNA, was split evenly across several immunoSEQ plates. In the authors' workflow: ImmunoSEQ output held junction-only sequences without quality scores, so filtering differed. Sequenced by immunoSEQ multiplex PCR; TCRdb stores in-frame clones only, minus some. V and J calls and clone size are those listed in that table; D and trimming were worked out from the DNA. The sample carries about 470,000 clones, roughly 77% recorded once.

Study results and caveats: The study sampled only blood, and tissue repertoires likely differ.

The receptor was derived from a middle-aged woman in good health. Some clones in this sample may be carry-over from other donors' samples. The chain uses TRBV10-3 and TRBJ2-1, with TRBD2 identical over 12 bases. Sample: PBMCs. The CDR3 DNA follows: TGTGCCATCGGACTAGCGGGAATAAATGAGCAGTTCTTC. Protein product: CAIGLAGINEQFF.